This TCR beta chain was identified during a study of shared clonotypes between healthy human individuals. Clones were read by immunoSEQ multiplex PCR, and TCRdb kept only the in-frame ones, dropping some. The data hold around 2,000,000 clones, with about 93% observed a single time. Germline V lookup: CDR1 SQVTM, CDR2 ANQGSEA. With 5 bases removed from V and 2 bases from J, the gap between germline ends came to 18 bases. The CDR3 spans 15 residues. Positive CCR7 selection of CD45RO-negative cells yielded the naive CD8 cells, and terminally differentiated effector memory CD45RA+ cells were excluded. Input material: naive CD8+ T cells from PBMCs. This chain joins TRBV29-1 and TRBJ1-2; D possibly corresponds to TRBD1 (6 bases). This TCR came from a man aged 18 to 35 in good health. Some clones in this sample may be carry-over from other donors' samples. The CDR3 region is CSVPPRDTANYGYTF. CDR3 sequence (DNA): TGCAGCGTTCCTCCCCGGGACACTGCCAACTATGGCTACACCTTC.